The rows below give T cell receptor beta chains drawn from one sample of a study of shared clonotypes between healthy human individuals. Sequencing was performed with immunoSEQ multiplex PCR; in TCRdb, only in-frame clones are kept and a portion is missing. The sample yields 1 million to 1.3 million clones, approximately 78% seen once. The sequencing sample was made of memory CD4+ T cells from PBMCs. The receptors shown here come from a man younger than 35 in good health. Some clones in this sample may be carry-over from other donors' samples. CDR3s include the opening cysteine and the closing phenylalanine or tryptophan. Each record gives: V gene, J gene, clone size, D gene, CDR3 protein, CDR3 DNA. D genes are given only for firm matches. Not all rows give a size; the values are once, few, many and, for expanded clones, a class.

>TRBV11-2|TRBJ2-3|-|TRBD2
CASRTSGRGTDTQYF
TGTGCCAGCCGGACTAGCGGGAGGGGCACAGATACGCAGTATTTT
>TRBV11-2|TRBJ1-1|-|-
CASSLEGLGEAFF
TGTGCCAGCAGCCTTGAGGGACTGGGTGAAGCTTTCTTT
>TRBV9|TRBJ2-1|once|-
CASSGLLGPNEQFF
TGTGCCAGCAGTGGATTACTAGGACCCAATGAGCAGTTCTTC
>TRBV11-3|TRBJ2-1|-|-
CASSLSSWSYNEQFF
TGTGCCAGCAGCTTATCTAGCTGGTCGTACAATGAGCAGTTCTTC
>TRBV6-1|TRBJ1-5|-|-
CASSEEGRSNQPQHF
TGTGCCAGCAGTGAAGAGGGGAGGAGCAATCAGCCCCAGCATTTT
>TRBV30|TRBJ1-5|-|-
CAWSDSGFQPQHF
TGTGCCTGGAGTGACTCAGGGTTCCAGCCCCAGCATTTT
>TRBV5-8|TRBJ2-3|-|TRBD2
CASSPGLAGVVDTQYF
TGTGCCAGCAGCCCGGGACTAGCGGGAGTCGTGGATACGCAGTATTTT
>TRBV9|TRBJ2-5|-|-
CASSVQGDQETQYF
TGTGCCAGCAGCGTACAAGGGGATCAAGAGACCCAGTACTTC
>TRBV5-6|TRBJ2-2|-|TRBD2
CASSLAGLAGADTGELFF
TGTGCCAGCAGCTTGGCCGGGCTAGCGGGAGCGGACACCGGGGAGCTGTTTTTT
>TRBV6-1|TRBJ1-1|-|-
CASSEDQVGRAEAFF
TGTGCCAGCAGTGAAGATCAGGTGGGGCGGGCTGAAGCTTTCTTT
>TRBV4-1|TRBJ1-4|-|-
CASSQQSRTNEKLFF
TGCGCCAGCAGCCAACAGTCCCGAACTAATGAAAAACTGTTTTTT
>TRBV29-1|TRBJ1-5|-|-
CSVSVGGDQPQHF
TGCAGCGTTTCTGTCGGGGGGGATCAGCCCCAGCATTTT
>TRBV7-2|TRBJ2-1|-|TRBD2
CASSLDLAGGGGEQFF
TGTGCCAGCAGCTTAGATCTAGCGGGAGGCGGGGGTGAGCAGTTCTTC
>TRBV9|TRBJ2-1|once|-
CASSVVAAGSYNEQFF
TGTGCCAGCAGCGTAGTGGCGGCGGGATCCTACAATGAGCAGTTCTTC
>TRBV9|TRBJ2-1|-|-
CASSVGQNNEQFF
TGTGCCAGCAGCGTAGGACAGAACAATGAGCAGTTCTTC
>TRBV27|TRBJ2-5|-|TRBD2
CASSSRQPGREAQYF
TGTGCCAGCAGTAGCCGACAGCCGGGGCGGGAGGCCCAGTACTTC
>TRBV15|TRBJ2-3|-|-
CATSRARFTDTQYF
TGTGCCACCAGCAGAGCGAGATTCACAGATACGCAGTATTTT
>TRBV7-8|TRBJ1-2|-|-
CASSFSRAGYTF
TGTGCCAGCAGCTTCTCCAGGGCTGGCTACACCTTC
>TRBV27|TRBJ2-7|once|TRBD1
CASSLSRDRVYEQYF
TGTGCCAGCAGTTTATCGCGGGACAGGGTTTACGAGCAGTACTTC
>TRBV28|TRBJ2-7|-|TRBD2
CATETSATYEQYF
TGTGCCACCGAGACTAGCGCAACCTACGAGCAGTACTTC
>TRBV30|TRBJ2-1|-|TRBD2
CSGTLYNEQFF
TGCAGCGGGACTCTCTACAATGAGCAGTTCTTC
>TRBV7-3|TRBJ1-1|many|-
CASSSLGGPGLVNTEAFF
TGTGCCAGCAGCTCCCTGGGGGGGCCGGGTCTGGTGAACACTGAAGCTTTCTTT
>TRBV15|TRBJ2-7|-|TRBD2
CATSRDTSGSYEQYF
TGTGCCACCAGCAGAGACACTAGCGGGAGCTACGAGCAGTACTTC
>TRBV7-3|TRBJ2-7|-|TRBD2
CASSLYGGLAVYEQYF
TGTGCCAGCAGCTTATACGGGGGACTAGCCGTCTACGAGCAGTACTTC
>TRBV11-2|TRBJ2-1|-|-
CASSLGLQWEQFF
TGTGCCAGCAGCTTAGGCTTACAGTGGGAGCAGTTCTTC
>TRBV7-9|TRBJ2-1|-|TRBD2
CASSPRTRNEQFF
TGTGCCAGCAGCCCCCGGACTAGGAATGAGCAGTTCTTC
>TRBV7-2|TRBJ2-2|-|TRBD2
CASSPRLAGVGTGELFF
TGTGCCAGCAGCCCCCGACTAGCGGGAGTGGGCACCGGGGAGCTGTTTTTT
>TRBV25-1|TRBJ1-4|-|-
CASGRTEKLFF
TGTGCCAGCGGACGAACTGAAAAACTGTTTTTT
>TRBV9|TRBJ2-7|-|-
CASSPAPGRQYEQYF
TGTGCCAGCAGCCCCGCACCGGGGAGGCAGTACGAGCAGTACTTC
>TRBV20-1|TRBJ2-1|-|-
CSATSGPRQFF
TGCAGTGCTACGTCAGGGCCCCGGCAGTTCTTC
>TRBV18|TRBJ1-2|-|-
CASSDNYGYTF
TGTGCCAGCTCAGACAACTATGGCTACACCTTC
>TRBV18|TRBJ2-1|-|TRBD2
CASSINLAGVNEQFF
TGTGCCAGCTCAATTAATCTAGCGGGAGTTAATGAGCAGTTCTTC
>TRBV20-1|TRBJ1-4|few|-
CSALGEKLFF
TGCAGTGCTCTTGGGGAAAAACTGTTTTTT
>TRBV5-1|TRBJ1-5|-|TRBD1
CASLPGTGKGQPQHF
TGCGCCAGCCTCCCGGGGACAGGGAAAGGTCAGCCCCAGCATTTT
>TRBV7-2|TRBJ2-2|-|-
CASSLFSSENTGELFF
TGTGCCAGCAGCTTATTTTCTAGCGAGAACACCGGGGAGCTGTTTTTT
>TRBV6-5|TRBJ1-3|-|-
CASRNRARNTIYF
TGTGCCAGCAGAAACAGGGCTAGAAACACCATATATTTT
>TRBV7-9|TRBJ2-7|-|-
CASSSSGIHEQYF
TGTGCCAGCAGCTCATCAGGGATCCACGAGCAGTACTTC
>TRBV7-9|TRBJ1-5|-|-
CASSPEGGGDQPQHF
TGTGCCAGCAGCCCTGAGGGGGGAGGGGATCAGCCCCAGCATTTT
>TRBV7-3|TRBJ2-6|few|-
CASSLTSFSGANVLTF
TGTGCCAGCAGCTTAACTAGTTTCTCTGGGGCCAACGTCCTGACTTTC
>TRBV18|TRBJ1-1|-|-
CASSPQGGGDTEAFF
TGTGCCAGCTCACCACAGGGAGGGGGAGACACTGAAGCTTTCTTT
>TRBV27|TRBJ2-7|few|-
CVSSLVPGPYEQYF
TGTGTCAGCAGTTTAGTCCCGGGGCCCTACGAGCAGTACTTC
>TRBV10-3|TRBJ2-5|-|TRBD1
CAIRQGATQETQYF
TGTGCCATCAGGCAGGGGGCTACGCAAGAGACCCAGTACTTC
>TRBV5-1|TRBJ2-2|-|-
CASRDGRTNTGELFF
TGCGCCAGCAGGGATGGACGGACGAACACCGGGGAGCTGTTTTTT
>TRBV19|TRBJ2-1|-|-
CASSIFQSEQFF
TGTGCCAGTAGTATCTTCCAGAGTGAGCAGTTCTTC
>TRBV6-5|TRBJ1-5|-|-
CATAGQPNQPQHF
TGTGCCACCGCAGGACAGCCTAATCAGCCCCAGCATTTT
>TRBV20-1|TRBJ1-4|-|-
CSARGGGKLFF
TGCAGTGCTAGAGGCGGGGGAAAACTGTTTTTT
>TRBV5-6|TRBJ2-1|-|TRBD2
CASSRPGLARHYNEQFF
TGTGCCAGCAGCAGACCGGGACTAGCGCGACACTACAATGAGCAGTTCTTC
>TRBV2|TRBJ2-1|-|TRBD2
CASSEMASGSWYNEQFF
TGTGCCAGCAGTGAAATGGCTAGCGGGAGTTGGTACAATGAGCAGTTCTTC
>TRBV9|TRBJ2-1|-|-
CASSEGTWINEQFF
TGTGCCAGCAGCGAGGGGACCTGGATCAATGAGCAGTTCTTC
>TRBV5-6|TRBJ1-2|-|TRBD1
CASSWKTGVNRGYTF
TGTGCCAGCAGCTGGAAAACAGGGGTTAATCGTGGCTACACCTTC
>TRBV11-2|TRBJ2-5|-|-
CASSLTMEKTQYF
TGTGCCAGCAGCTTAACCATGGAGAAGACCCAGTACTTC
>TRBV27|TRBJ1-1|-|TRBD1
CASSPRTGGAGEAFF
TGTGCCAGCAGTCCACGGACAGGGGGCGCGGGTGAAGCTTTCTTT
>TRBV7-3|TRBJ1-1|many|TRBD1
CASSRTGDRGTEAFF
TGTGCCAGCAGCCGTACAGGGGACAGGGGCACTGAAGCTTTCTTT
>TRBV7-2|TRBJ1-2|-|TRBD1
CASSRQTGTGVYGYTF
TGTGCCAGCAGCCGACAAACTGGGACAGGGGTCTATGGCTACACCTTC
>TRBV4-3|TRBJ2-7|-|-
CASSQLEDGTYEQYF
TGCGCCAGCAGCCAACTCGAAGACGGGACCTACGAGCAGTACTTC
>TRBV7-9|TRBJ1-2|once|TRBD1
CASSLVQGADGYTF
TGTGCCAGCAGCTTAGTACAGGGGGCCGATGGCTACACCTTC
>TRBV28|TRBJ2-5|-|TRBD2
CASTLGGVETQYF
TGTGCCAGCACCCTCGGGGGGGTAGAGACCCAGTACTTC
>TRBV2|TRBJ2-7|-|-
CASSEAYWATEQYF
TGTGCCAGCAGTGAAGCGTATTGGGCCACCGAGCAGTACTTC
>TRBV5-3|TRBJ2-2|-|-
CARSLLLKAGELFF
TGTGCCAGAAGCTTGCTTCTTAAGGCCGGGGAGCTGTTTTTT
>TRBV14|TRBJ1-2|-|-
CASSLAPRVYGYTF
TGTGCCAGCAGCCTTGCCCCGCGGGTCTATGGCTACACCTTC